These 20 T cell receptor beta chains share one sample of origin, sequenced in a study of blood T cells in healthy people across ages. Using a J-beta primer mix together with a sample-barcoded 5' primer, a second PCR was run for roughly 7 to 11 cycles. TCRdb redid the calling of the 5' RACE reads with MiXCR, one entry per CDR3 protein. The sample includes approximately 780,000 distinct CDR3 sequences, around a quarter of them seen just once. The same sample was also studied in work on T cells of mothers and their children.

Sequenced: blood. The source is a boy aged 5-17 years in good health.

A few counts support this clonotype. Here the CDR3 reads CASSREYGTSSYNEQFF. CDR3 nucleotide sequence: TGTGCCAGCAGCCGAGAGTACGGGACGAGCTCCTACAATGAGCAGTTCTTC. V and J are TRBV4-2 and TRBJ2-1, with D perhaps matching TRBD1 or TRBD2 (5 bases each). Trimming removed 4 bases from V and 0 bases from J, with 16 bases in between. CDR1 LGHNA and CDR2 YNFKEQ come from the germline V gene. This CDR3 region has 17 residues.

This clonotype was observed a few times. The CDR3 here is CASSILGWESTEQYF. The DNA for the CDR3 is TGTGCCAGCAGCATACTTGGATGGGAGTCCACCGAGCAGTACTTC. V and J are TRBV5-6 and TRBJ2-7; weak D call: TRBD2 (5 bases). Trimming removed 4 bases at V and 6 bases at J, with 20 bases between. This CDR3 spans 15 amino acids. CDR1 and CDR2 (germline): SGHDT, YYEEEE.

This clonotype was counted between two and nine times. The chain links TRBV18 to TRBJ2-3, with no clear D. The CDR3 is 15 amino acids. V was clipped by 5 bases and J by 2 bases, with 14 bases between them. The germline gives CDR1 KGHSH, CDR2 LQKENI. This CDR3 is CASSATGTPTDTQYF. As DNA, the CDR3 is TGTGCCAGCTCAGCAACCGGCACCCCCACAGATACGCAGTATTTT.

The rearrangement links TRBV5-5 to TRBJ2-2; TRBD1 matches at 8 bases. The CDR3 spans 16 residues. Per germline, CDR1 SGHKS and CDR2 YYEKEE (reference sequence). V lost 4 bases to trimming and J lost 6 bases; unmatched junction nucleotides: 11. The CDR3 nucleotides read TGTGCCAGCAGCAATAGGCCGGACAGGGAGGCCGGGGAGCTGTTTTTT. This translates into CASSNRPDREAGELFF. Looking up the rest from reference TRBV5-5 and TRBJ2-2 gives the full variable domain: DAGVTQSPTHLIKTRGQQVTLRCSPISGHKSVSWYQQVLGQGPQFIFQYYEKEERGRGNFPDRFSARQFPNYSSELNVNALLLGDSALYLCASSNRPDREAGELFFGEGSRLTVL.

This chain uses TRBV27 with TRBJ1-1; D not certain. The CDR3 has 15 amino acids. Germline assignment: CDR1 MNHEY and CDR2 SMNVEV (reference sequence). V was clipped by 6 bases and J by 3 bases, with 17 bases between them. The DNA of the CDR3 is TGTGCCAGCAGCATAACCGGGTCGGTGTACACTGAAGCTTTCTTT. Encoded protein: CASSITGSVYTEAFF.

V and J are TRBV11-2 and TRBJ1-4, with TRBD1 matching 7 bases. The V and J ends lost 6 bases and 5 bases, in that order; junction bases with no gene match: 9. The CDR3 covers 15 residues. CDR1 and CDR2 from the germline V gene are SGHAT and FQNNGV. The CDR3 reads CASRRPGQLNEKLFF. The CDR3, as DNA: TGTGCCAGCAGACGACCGGGACAGCTAAATGAAAAACTGTTTTTT.

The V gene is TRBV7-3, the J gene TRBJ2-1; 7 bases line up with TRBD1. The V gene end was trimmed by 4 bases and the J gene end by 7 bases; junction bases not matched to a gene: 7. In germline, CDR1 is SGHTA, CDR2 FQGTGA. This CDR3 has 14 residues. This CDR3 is CASSSQGQFNEQFF. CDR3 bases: TGTGCCAGCAGCTCTCAGGGACAGTTTAATGAGCAGTTCTTC.

CDR3: CASTFHQGQETQYF. The CDR3 DNA reads TGTGCCAGCACCTTTCACCAGGGACAGGAGACCCAGTACTTC. The chain joins TRBV12-3 or TRBV12-4 to TRBJ2-5; 7 bases map to TRBD1. The CDR3 is 14 residues long. The V segment lost 7 bases and the J segment 5 bases; nucleotides outside the gene matches: 10.

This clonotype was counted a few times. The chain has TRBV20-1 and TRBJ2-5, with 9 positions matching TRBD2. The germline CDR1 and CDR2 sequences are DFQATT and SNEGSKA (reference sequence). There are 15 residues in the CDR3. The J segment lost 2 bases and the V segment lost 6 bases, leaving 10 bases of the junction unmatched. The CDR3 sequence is CSATSGGGDQETQYF. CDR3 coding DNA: TGCAGTGCAACGTCGGGCGGGGGGGATCAAGAGACCCAGTACTTC.

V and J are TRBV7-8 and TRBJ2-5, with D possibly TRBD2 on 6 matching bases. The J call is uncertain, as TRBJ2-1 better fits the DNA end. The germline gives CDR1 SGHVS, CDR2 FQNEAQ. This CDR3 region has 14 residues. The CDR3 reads CASSLVPGGNEQFF. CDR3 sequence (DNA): TGTGCCAGCAGCTTAGTCCCCGGGGGCAATGAGCAGTTCTTC.

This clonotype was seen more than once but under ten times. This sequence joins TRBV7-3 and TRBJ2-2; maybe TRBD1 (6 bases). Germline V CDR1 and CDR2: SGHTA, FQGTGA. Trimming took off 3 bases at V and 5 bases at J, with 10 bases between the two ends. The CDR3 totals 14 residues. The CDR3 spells CASSFGQLTGELFF. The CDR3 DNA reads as TGTGCCAGCAGCTTTGGACAGTTAACCGGGGAGCTGTTTTTT.

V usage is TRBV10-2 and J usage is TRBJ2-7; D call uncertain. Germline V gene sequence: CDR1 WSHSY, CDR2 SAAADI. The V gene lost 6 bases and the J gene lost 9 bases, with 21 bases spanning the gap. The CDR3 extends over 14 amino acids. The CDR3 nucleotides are TGCGCCAGCAGACCCGAAGGATTTTCTACACCGCAGTACTTC. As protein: CASRPEGFSTPQYF.

This CDR3 reads CASSQEGDQYF. The DNA of the CDR3 is TGCGCCAGCAGCCAAGAAGGGGACCAGTACTTC. The chain has TRBV4-1 and TRBJ2-5, with a weak D call TRBD1 (5 bases). V shed 0 bases and J shed 10 bases, with 6 bases lying between them. The CDR3 totals 11 residues. The germline V gene encodes CDR1 MGHRA and CDR2 YSYEKL.

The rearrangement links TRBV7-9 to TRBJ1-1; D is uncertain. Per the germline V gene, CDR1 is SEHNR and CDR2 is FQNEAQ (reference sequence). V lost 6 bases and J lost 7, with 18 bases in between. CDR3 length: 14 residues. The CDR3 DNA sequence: TGTGCCAGCAGGATCGGGATGGGTTCCAGTGAAGCTTTCTTT. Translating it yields CASRIGMGSSEAFF.

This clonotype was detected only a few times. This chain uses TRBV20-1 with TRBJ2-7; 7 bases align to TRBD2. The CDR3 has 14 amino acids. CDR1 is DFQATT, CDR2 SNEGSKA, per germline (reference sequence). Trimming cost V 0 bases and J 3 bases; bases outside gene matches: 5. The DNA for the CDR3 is TGCAGTGCTAGAGATCGCGGGAGAGACTACGAGCAGTACTTC. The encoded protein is CSARDRGRDYEQYF.

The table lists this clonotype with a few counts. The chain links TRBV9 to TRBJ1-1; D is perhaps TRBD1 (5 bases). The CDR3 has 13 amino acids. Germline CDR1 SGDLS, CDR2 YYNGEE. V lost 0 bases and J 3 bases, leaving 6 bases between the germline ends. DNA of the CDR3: TGTGCCAGCAGCGTAGGGGGACACACTGAAGCTTTCTTT. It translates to CASSVGGHTEAFF.

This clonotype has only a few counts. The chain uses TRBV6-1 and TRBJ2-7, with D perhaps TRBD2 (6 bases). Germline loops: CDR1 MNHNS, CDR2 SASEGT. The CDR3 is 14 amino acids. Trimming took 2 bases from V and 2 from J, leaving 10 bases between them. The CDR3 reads CASSELGGTYEQYF. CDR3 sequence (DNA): TGTGCCAGCAGTGAATTGGGGGGAACCTACGAGCAGTACTTC.

The CDR3 region is CASSIDTANYGYTF. For the CDR3, the DNA is TGTGCCAGCAGCATCGACACAGCTAACTATGGCTACACCTTC. The chain recombines TRBV7-9 with TRBJ1-2; D is ambiguous. From germline, CDR1 is SEHNR and CDR2 FQNEAQ (reference sequence). The germline V and J ends were trimmed by 5 bases and 0 bases, with 10 bases remaining between them. The length of the CDR3 is 14 residues.

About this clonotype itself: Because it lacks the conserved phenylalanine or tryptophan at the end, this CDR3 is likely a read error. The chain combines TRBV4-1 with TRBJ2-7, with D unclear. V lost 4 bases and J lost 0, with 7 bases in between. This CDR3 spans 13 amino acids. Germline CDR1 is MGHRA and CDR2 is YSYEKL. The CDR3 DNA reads TGCGCCAGCAGCCCCCAAGGCTCCTACGAGCAGTACTCC. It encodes CASSPQGSYEQYS.

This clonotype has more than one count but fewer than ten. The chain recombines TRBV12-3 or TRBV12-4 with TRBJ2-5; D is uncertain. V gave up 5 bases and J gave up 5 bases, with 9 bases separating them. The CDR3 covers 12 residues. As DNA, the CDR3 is TGTGCCAGCAGTCATCCGATGGAGACCCAGTACTTC. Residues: CASSHPMETQYF.